In its sample, the clone carrying this T cell receptor beta chain was seen a few times. These data originate in a study of T cell responses to AZD1222 COVID-19 vaccine. The data were produced by immunoSEQ multiplex PCR, yet TCRdb's version contains in-frame clones alone and is incomplete. Among around 140,000 clones listed, over 80% were seen once. This sequence was found in an adult who received the AZD1222 COVID-19 vaccine. Sequences were derived from peripheral blood, sampled 28 days after the second AZD1222 dose.

The CDR3 nucleotides are TGTGCCAGCAGTCGGAGTGGAGATGGCTACACCTTC. This encodes CASSRSGDGYTF. The genes are TRBV12-3 or TRBV12-4 and TRBJ1-2, with D hard to call. Trimming left V 5 bases short and J 6 bases short, with 10 bases between. The CDR3 totals 12 residues.